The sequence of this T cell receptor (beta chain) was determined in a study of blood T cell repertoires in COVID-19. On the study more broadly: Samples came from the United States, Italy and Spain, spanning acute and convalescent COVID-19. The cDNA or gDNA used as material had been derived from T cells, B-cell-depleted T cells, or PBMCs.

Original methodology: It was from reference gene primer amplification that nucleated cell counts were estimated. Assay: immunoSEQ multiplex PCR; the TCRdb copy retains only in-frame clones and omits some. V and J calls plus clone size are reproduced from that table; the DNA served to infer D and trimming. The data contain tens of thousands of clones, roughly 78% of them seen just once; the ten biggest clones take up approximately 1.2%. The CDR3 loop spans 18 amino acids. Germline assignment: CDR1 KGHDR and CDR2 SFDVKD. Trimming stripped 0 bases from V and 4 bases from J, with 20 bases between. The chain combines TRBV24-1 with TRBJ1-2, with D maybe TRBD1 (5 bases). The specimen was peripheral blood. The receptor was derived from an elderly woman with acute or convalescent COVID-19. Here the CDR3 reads CATSDLHVVGGVSYGYTF. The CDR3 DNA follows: TGTGCCACCAGTGATTTGCACGTGGTGGGGGGGGTATCCTATGGCTACACCTTC.